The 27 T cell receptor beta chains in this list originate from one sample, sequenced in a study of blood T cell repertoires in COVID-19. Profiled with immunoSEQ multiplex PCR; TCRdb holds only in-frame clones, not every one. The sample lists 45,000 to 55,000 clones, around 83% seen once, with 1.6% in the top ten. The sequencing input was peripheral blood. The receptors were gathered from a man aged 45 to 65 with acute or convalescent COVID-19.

CDR3 amino acids: CASSTRGGARENTEAFF. In DNA, the CDR3 is TGTGCCAGCAGCACCCGTGGGGGGGCGCGTGAGAACACTGAAGCTTTCTTT. This chain links TRBV7-8 with TRBJ1-1; the D gene is possibly TRBD1 (6 bases). Per the germline V gene, CDR1 is SGHVS and CDR2 is FQNEAQ. There are 17 residues in the CDR3. Trimming stripped 5 bases from V and 1 base from J, with 20 bases between.

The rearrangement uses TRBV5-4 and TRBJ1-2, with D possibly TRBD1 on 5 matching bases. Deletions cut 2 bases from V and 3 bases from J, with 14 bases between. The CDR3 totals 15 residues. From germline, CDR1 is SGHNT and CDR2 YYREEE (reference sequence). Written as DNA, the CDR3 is TGTGCCAGCAGCTTAGGACAAACGAAAGACTATGGCTACACCTTC. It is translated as CASSLGQTKDYGYTF. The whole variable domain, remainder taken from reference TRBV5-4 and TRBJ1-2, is ETGVTQSPTHLIKTRGQQVTLRCSSQSGHNTVSWYQQALGQGPQFIFQYYREEENGRGNFPPRFSGLQFPNYSSELNVNALELDDSALYLCASSLGQTKDYGYTFGSGTRLTVV.

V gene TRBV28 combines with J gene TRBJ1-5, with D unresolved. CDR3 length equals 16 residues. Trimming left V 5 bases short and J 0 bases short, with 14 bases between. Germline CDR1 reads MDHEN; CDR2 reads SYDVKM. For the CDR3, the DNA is TGTGCCAGCAGTCCTTTGGGAGCATATAGCAATCAGCCCCAGCATTTT. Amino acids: CASSPLGAYSNQPQHF.

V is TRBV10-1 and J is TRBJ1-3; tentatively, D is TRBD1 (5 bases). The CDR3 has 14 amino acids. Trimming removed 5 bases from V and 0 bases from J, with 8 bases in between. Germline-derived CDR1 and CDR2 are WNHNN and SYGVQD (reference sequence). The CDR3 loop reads CASSPGISGNTIYF. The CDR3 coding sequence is TGCGCCAGCAGTCCAGGGATCTCTGGAAACACCATATATTTT.

The DNA for the CDR3 is TGTGCCAGTAGTATTGGGGGCAGGGGGCTCAATCAGCCCCAGCATTTT. It codes for CASSIGGRGLNQPQHF. The V gene is TRBV19, the J gene TRBJ1-5; 8 bases align to TRBD1. This CDR3 spans 16 amino acids. With V trimmed by 3 bases and J by 3 bases, 7 bases remained unmatched. Germline V gene data show CDR1 as LNHDA and CDR2 as SQIVND (reference sequence).

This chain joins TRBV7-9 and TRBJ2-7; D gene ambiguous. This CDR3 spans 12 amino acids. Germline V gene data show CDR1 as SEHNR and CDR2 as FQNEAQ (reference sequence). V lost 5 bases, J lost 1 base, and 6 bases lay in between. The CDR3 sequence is CASSLPSYEQYF. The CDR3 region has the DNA TGTGCCAGCAGCCTCCCGTCCTACGAGCAGTACTTC.

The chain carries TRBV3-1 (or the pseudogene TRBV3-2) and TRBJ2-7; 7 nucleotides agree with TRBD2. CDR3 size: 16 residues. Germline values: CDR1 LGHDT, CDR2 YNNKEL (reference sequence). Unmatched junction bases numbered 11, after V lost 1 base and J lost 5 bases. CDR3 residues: CASSQGIRAGENEQYF. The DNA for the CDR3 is TGTGCCAGCAGCCAAGGAATAAGGGCGGGAGAGAACGAGCAGTACTTC.

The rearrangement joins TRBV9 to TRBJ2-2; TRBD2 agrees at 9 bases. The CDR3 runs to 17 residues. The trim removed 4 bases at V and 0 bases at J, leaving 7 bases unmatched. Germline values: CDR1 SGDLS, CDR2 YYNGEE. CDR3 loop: CASSLSSGTSNTGELFF. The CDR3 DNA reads TGTGCCAGCAGCCTCTCTAGCGGGACCTCGAACACCGGGGAGCTGTTTTTT.

The chain's CDR3 is CATSRDRENQQYF. CDR3 DNA sequence: TGTGCCACCAGCAGAGATCGAGAAAACCAGCAGTACTTC. This chain connects TRBV15 to TRBJ2-7; D gene uncertain. Germline V gives CDR1 LNHNV, CDR2 YYDKDF (reference sequence). V dropped 0 bases and J dropped 8 bases, with 11 bases sitting between them. This CDR3 contains 13 residues. The variable domain in full, with the rest retrieved from reference TRBV15 and TRBJ2-7, is DAMVIQNPRYQVTQFGKPVTLSCSQTLNHNVMYWYQQKSSQAPKLLFHYYDKDFNNEADTPDNFQSRRPNTSFCFLDIRSPGLGDTAMYLCATSRDRENQQYFGPGTRLTVT.

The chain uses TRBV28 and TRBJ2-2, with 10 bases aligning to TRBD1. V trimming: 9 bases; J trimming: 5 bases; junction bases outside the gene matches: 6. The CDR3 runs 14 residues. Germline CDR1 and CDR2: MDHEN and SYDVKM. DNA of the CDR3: TGTGCCAGTTGGGACAGGGGAAATACCGGGGAGCTGTTTTTT. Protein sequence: CASWDRGNTGELFF.

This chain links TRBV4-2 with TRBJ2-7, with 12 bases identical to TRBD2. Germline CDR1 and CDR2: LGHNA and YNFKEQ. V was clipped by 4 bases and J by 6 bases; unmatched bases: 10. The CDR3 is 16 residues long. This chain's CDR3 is CASSLTLAGGFREQYF. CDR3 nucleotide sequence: TGTGCCAGCAGCCTGACTCTAGCGGGAGGGTTTCGCGAGCAGTACTTC.

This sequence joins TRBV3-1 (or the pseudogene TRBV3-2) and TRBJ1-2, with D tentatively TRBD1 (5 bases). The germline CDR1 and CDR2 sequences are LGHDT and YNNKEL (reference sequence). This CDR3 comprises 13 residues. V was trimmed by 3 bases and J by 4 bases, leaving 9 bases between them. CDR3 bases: TGTGCCAGCAGCCAGGGGGGGATCTATGGCTACACCTTC. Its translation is CASSQGGIYGYTF.

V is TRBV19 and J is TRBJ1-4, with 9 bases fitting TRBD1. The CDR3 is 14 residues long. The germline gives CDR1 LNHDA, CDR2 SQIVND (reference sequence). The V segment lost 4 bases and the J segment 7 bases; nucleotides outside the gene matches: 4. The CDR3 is CASSTTGGSEKLFF. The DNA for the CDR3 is TGTGCCAGTAGTACGACAGGGGGAAGTGAAAAACTGTTTTTT. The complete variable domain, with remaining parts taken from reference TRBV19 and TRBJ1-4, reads DGGITQSPKYLFRKEGQNVTLSCEQNLNHDAMYWYRQDPGQGLRLIYYSQIVNDFQKGDIAEGYSVSREKKESFPLTVTSAQKNPTAFYLCASSTTGGSEKLFFGSGTQLSVL.

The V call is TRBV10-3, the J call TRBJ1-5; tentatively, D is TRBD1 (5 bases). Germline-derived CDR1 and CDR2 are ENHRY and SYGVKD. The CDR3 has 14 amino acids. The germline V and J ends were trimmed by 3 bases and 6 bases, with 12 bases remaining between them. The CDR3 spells CAISESGGSQPQHF. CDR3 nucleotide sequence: TGTGCCATCAGTGAATCGGGGGGAAGTCAGCCCCAGCATTTT.

Here the CDR3 reads CASSRGGVVLAKNIQYF. The CDR3, as DNA: TGCGCCAGCAGCCGAGGCGGGGTAGTGCTAGCCAAAAACATTCAGTACTTC. The chain uses TRBV4-1 and TRBJ2-4; possible D gene TRBD2, 6 bases. The germline V and J ends were trimmed by 4 bases and 0 bases, with 16 bases remaining between them. The germline V gene encodes CDR1 MGHRA and CDR2 YSYEKL. The CDR3 has 17 amino acids.

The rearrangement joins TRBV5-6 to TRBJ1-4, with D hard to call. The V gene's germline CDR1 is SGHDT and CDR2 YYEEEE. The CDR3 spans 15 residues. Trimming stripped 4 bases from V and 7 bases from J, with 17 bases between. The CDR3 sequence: CASSAGWSAAEKLFF. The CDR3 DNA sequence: TGTGCCAGCAGCGCGGGATGGTCGGCGGCTGAAAAACTGTTTTTT.

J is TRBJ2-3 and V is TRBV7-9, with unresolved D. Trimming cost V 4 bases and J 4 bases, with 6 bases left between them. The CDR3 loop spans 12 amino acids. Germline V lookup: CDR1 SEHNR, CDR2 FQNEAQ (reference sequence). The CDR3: CASSSSPDTQYF. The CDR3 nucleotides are TGTGCCAGCAGCTCCTCCCCAGATACGCAGTATTTT. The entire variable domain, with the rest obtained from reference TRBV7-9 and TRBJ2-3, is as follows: DTGVSQNPRHKITKRGQNVTFRCDPISEHNRLYWYRQTLGQGPEFLTYFQNEAQLEKSRLLSDRFSAERPKGSFSTLEIQRTEQGDSAMYLCASSSSPDTQYFGPGTRLTVL.

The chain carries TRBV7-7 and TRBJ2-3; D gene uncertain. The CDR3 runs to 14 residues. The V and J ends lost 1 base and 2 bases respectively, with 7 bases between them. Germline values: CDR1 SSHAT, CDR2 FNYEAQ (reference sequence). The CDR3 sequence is CASSLDVLTDTQYF. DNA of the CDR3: TGTGCCAGCAGCTTAGACGTACTCACAGATACGCAGTATTTT.

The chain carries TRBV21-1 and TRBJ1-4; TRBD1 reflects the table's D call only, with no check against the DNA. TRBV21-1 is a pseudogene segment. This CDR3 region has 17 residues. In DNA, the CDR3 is TGTGCCAGCAGCTTACGGACAGGAACAACAACTAATGAAAAACTGTTTTTT. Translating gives CASSLRTGTTTNEKLFF.

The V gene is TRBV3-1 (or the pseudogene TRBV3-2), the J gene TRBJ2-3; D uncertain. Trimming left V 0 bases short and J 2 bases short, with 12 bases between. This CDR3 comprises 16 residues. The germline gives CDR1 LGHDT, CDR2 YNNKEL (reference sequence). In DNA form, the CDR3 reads TGTGCCAGCAGCCAAGACCGAGGAGCCCCCACAGATACGCAGTATTTT. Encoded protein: CASSQDRGAPTDTQYF.

As DNA, the CDR3 is TGTGCCAGTACCTCCCTTGCCCCCGGGTACGATACGCAGTATTTT. Translated: CASTSLAPGYDTQYF. V gene TRBV19 combines with J gene TRBJ2-3; no reliable D call. Germline V CDR1 and CDR2: LNHDA, SQIVND (reference sequence). The ends were cut back, 7 bases at V and 6 bases at J, with 20 bases in the middle. The CDR3 runs 15 residues. Looking up the rest from reference TRBV19 and TRBJ2-3 gives the full variable domain: DGGITQSPKYLFRKEGQNVTLSCEQNLNHDAMYWYRQDPGQGLRLIYYSQIVNDFQKGDIAEGYSVSREKKESFPLTVTSAQKNPTAFYLCASTSLAPGYDTQYFGPGTRLTVL.

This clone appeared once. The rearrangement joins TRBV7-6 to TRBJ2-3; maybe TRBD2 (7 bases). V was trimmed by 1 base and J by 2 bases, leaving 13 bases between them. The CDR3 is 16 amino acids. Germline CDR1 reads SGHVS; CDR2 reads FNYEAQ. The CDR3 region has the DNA TGTGCCAGCAGCTTAGTTGGCGGGGGCACCACAGATACGCAGTATTTT. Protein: CASSLVGGGTTDTQYF.

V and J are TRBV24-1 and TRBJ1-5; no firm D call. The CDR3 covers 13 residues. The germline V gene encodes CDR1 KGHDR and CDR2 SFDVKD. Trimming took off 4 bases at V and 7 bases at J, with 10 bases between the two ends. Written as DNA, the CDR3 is TGTGCCACCAGTGACCACTTAAGCCAGCCCCAGCATTTT. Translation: CATSDHLSQPQHF.

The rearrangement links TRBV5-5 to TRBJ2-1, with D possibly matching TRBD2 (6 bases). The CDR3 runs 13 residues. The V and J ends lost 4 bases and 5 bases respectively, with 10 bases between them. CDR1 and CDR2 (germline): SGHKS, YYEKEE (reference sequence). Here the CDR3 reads CASSTWEDNEQFF. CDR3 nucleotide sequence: TGTGCCAGCAGCACCTGGGAGGACAATGAGCAGTTCTTC. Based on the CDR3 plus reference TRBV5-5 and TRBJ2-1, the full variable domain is DAGVTQSPTHLIKTRGQQVTLRCSPISGHKSVSWYQQVLGQGPQFIFQYYEKEERGRGNFPDRFSARQFPNYSSELNVNALLLGDSALYLCASSTWEDNEQFFGPGTRLTVL.

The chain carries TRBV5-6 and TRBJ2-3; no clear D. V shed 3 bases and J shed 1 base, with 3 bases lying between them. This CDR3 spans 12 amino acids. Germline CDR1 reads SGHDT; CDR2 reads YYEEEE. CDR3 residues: CASSSGTDTQYF. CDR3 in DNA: TGTGCCAGCAGCTCCGGCACAGATACGCAGTATTTT.

CDR3 in DNA: TGTGCCAGCAGACGACGACTAGGTGTCACAGATACGCAGTATTTT. Translated, it gives CASRRRLGVTDTQYF. The chain links TRBV13 to TRBJ2-3, with D tentatively TRBD2 (6 bases). CDR3 length equals 15 residues. V lost 6 bases to trimming and J lost 2 bases, with 15 bases between them. Per germline, CDR1 PRHDT and CDR2 FYEKMQ (reference sequence).

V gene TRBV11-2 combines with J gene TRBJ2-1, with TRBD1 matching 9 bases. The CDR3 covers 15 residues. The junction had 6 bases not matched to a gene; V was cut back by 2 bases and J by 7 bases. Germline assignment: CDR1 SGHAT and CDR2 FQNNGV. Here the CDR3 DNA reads TGTGCCAGCAGCTTAATTTCCGGGACAGGGAATGAGCAGTTCTTC. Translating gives CASSLISGTGNEQFF.